Shown below are 11 T cell receptor beta chains from a single sample sequenced in a study of immune evolution from preneoplasia to lung adenocarcinoma. TCRdb keeps only in-frame clones here, not all; method: immunoSEQ multiplex PCR. The repertoire includes around 6,200 clones, approximately 78% of them detected once, and 5.5% to 6% sits in the top ten. Sequenced: FFPE invasive lung adenocarcinoma tissue. These receptor sequences come from a person in their fifties with lung adenocarcinoma.

The V and J genes are TRBV20-1 and TRBJ1-2; 7 bases fit TRBD1. The V segment lost 6 bases and the J segment 8 bases; nucleotides outside the gene matches: 6. Germline V gives CDR1 DFQATT, CDR2 SNEGSKA (reference sequence). The CDR3 runs 11 residues. For the CDR3, the DNA is TGCAGTGCAGGGACAGTCGGCGGCTACACCTTC. Residues: CSAGTVGGYTF.

The CDR3, as DNA: TGTGCCAGTCAGACAGGGCGGATCAATCAGCCCCAGCATTTT. Protein sequence: CASQTGRINQPQHF. The V gene is TRBV2, the J gene TRBJ1-5, with 7 nucleotides matching TRBD1. The CDR3 sequence is 14 residues long. The germline CDR1 and CDR2 sequences are SNHLY and FYNNEI. The J segment lost 3 bases and the V segment lost 9 bases, leaving 8 bases of the junction unmatched.

The chain recombines TRBV30 with TRBJ2-1; 11 bases are shared with TRBD2. CDR1 is GTSNPN and CDR2 is SVGIG in the germline V gene (reference sequence). The CDR3 runs to 16 residues. V was pared by 4 bases and J by 2 bases, with 7 bases of the junction left unmatched. In DNA form, the CDR3 reads TGTGCCTGGACTAGCGGGAGGACCAACGCCTACAATGAGCAGTTCTTC. Its protein is CAWTSGRTNAYNEQFF.

The chain couples TRBV14 to TRBJ1-4, with D possibly TRBD1 on 5 matching bases. Germline lookup yields CDR1 SGHDN and CDR2 FVKESK. The CDR3 is 13 amino acids. V dropped 1 base and J dropped 10 bases, with 10 bases sitting between them. DNA for the CDR3: TGTGCCAGCAGCCAAGCCAGGGTCGGAAAACTGTTTTTT. Translation gives CASSQARVGKLFF.

There are a few counts of this clone. The chain recombines TRBV12-5 with TRBJ1-3; no clear D. The CDR3 covers 13 residues. V lost 6 bases to trimming and J lost 0 bases, with 6 bases between them. CDR1 is LGHNT and CDR2 is FRNRAP in the germline V gene. The CDR3 region is CASGQSSGNTIYF. CDR3 sequence (DNA): TGTGCTAGTGGCCAGAGCTCTGGAAACACCATATATTTT. Supplemented by reference TRBV12-5 and TRBJ1-3, the full variable domain reads DARVTQTPRHKVTEMGQEVTMRCQPILGHNTVFWYRQTMMQGLELLAYFRNRAPLDDSGMPKDRFSAEMPDATLATLKIQPSEPRDSAVYFCASGQSSGNTIYFGEGSWLTVV.

V and J are TRBV18 and TRBJ2-1; a weak D match, TRBD2 (6 bases). Germline V gene data show CDR1 as KGHSH and CDR2 as LQKENI. V lost 5 bases, J lost 6 bases, and 11 bases lay in between. CDR3 size: 13 residues. The CDR3, as DNA: TGTGCCAGCTCAAAGACTAGGAGCAATGAGCAGTTCTTC. Protein sequence: CASSKTRSNEQFF. The full variable domain, its missing parts supplied by reference TRBV18 and TRBJ2-1, is NAGVMQNPRHLVRRRGQEARLRCSPMKGHSHVYWYRQLPEEGLKFMVYLQKENIIDESGMPKERFSAEFPKEGPSILRIQQVVRGDSAAYFCASSKTRSNEQFFGPGTRLTVL.

The chain has TRBV30 and TRBJ1-1, with D possibly matching TRBD1 (6 bases). V lost 2 bases and J lost 3, with 10 bases in between. The CDR3 loop spans 13 amino acids. Germline values: CDR1 GTSNPN, CDR2 SVGIG (reference sequence). DNA for the CDR3: TGTGCCTGGAGTAAGGGGGGGGACACTGAAGCTTTCTTT. Its protein product is CAWSKGGDTEAFF.

V usage is TRBV27 and J usage is TRBJ2-7; unclear D gene. Trimming removed 6 bases from V and 2 bases from J, with 8 bases in between. CDR3 length: 12 residues. CDR1 MNHEY and CDR2 SMNVEV come from the germline V gene (reference sequence). In nucleotides, the CDR3 is TGTGCCAGCAGCCCTCGCCCCTACGAGCAGTACTTC. Residues: CASSPRPYEQYF.

This rearrangement joins TRBV6-4 to TRBJ1-2; D gene unclear. The CDR3 is 15 amino acids. The V gene's germline CDR1 is MRHNA and CDR2 SNTAGT. Trimming removed 6 bases at V and 0 bases at J, with 14 bases between. DNA for the CDR3: TGTGCCAGCAGCAAACGGGCCACTGCTAACTATGGCTACACCTTC. Translation gives CASSKRATANYGYTF.

Remarks on this clone: Germline and junction disagree at one end, which may indicate a read error. The rearrangement uses TRBV7-7 and TRBJ2-1, with 8 nucleotides matching TRBD2. Germline V gives CDR1 SSHAT, CDR2 FNYEAQ (reference sequence). The CDR3 has 16 residues. The CDR3 sequence is CASSPGTGRAGNEQFF. In nucleotides, the CDR3 is TGTGCTAGCAGCCCAGGGACCGGGAGGGCCGGTAATGAGCAGTTCTTC.

The chain joins TRBV9 to TRBJ1-4; D is perhaps TRBD1 (5 bases). The germline CDR1 and CDR2 sequences are SGDLS and YYNGEE. Deletions cut 3 bases from V and 10 bases from J, with 16 bases between. This CDR3 is 14 amino acids long. The CDR3 DNA reads as TGTGCCAGCAGCGCCCGGGACTCCAGTTTAAAACTGTTTTTT. This encodes CASSARDSSLKLFF.